A single sample is the source of the 2 T cell receptor beta chains below, sequenced in a study of control samples from healthy donors and cancer patients. Profiling relied on immunoSEQ multiplex PCR, and the TCRdb table lists in-frame clones only, not all of them. The sample gives some 150,000 clones, roughly 94% of which show up once; 11% to 15% is in the top ten. Sequenced: PBMCs. Receptors originate from a man between 60 and 75 years old with colorectal cancer.

The J gene is TRBJ1-2, the V gene TRBV11-2; D is possibly TRBD1 (5 bases). Trimming removed 5 bases from V and 1 base from J, with 23 bases in between. CDR1 is SGHAT, CDR2 FQNNGV, per germline. The CDR3 contains 18 residues. CDR3 in amino acids: CASSLKAAQVGGNYGYTF. CDR3 nucleotides: TGTGCCAGCAGCCTGAAGGCGGCGCAGGTGGGGGGTAACTATGGCTACACCTTC. The full variable domain, rest sourced from reference TRBV11-2 and TRBJ1-2, is EAGVAQSPRYKIIEKRQSVAFWCNPISGHATLYWYQQILGQGPKLLIQFQNNGVVDDSQLPKDRFSAERLKGVDSTLKIQPAKLEDSAVYLCASSLKAAQVGGNYGYTFGSGTRLTVV.

The CDR3, as DNA: TGTGCCAGTAGTACCCCAGGGCTGGCCCCTTTAGATACGCAGTATTTT. It yields the protein CASSTPGLAPLDTQYF. The rearrangement uses TRBV19 and TRBJ2-3; D may be TRBD1 (5 bases). The CDR3 has 16 amino acids. Germline loops: CDR1 LNHDA, CDR2 SQIVND (reference sequence). Trimming took 4 bases from V and 5 from J, leaving 19 bases between them.